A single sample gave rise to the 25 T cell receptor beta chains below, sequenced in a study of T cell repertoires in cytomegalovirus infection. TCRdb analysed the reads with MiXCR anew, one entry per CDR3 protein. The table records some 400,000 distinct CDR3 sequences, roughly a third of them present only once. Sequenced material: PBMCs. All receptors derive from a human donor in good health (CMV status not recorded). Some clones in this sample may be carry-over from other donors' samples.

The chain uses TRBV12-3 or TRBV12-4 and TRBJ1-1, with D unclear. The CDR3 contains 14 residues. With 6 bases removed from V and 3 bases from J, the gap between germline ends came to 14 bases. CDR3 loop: CASSLLKGYTEAFF. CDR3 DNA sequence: TGTGCCAGCAGCCTCCTAAAAGGATACACTGAAGCTTTCTTT.

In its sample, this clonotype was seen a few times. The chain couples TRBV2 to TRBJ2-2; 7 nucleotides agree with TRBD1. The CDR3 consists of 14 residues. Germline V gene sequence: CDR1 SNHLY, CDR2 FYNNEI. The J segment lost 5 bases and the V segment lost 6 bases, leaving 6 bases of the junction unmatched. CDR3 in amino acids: CASSADRITGELFF. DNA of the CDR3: TGTGCCAGCAGCGCGGACAGGATTACCGGGGAGCTGTTTTTT.

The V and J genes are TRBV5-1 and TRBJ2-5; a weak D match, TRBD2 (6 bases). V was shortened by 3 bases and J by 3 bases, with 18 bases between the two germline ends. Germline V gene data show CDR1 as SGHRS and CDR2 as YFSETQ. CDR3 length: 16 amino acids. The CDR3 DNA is TGCGCCAGCAGCTCCTCCGGACGGCGGGGTAAAGAGACCCAGTACTTC. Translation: CASSSSGRRGKETQYF.

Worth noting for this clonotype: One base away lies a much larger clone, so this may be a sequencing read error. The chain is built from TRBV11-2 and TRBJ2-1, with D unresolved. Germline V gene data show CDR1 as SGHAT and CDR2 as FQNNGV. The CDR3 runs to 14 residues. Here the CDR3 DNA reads TGTGCCAGCAGCTTAGATTCAGCATACAATGAGCATTTCTTC. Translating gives CASSLDSAYNEHFF.

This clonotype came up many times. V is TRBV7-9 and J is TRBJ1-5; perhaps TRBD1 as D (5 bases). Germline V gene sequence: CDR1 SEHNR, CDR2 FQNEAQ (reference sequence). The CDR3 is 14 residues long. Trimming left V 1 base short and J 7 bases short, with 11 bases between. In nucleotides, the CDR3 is TGTGCCAGCAGCTTAGGGGGGAGAGGACAGCCCCAGCATTTT. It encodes CASSLGGRGQPQHF.

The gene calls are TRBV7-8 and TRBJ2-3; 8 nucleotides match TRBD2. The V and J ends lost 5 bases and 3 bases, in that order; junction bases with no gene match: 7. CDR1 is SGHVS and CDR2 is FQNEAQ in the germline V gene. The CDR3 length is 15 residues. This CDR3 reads CASSTFSGVTDTQYF. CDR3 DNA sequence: TGTGCCAGCAGCACTTTTAGCGGGGTGACAGATACGCAGTATTTT. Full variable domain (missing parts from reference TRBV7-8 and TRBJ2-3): GAGVSQSPRYKVAKRGQDVALRCDPISGHVSLFWYQQALGQGPEFLTYFQNEAQLDKSGLPSDRFFAERPEGSVSTLKIQRTQQEDSAVYLCASSTFSGVTDTQYFGPGTRLTVL.

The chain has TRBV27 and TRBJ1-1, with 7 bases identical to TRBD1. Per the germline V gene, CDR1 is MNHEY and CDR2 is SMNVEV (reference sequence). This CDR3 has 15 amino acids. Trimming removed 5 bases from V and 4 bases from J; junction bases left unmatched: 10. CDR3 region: CASSPRQGRGTEAFF. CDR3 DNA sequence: TGTGCCAGCAGTCCCCGACAGGGAAGGGGCACTGAAGCTTTCTTT.

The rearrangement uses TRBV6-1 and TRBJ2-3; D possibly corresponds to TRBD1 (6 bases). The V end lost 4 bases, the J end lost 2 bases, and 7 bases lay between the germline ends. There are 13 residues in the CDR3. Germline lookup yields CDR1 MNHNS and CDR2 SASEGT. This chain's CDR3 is CASSGTVTDTQYF. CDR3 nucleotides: TGTGCCAGCAGTGGGACAGTCACAGATACGCAGTATTTT.

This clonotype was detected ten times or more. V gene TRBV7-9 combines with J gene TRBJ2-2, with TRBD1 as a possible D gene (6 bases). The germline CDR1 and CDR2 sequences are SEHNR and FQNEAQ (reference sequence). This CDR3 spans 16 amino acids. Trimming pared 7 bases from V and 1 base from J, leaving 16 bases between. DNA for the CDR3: TGTGCCAGCACCCCGTTGGGACACCTGAACACCGGGGAGCTGTTTTTT. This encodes CASTPLGHLNTGELFF.

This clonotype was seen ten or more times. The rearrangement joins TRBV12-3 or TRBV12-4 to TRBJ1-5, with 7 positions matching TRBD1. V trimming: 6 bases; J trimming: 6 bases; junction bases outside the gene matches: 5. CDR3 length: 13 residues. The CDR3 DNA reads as TGTGCCAGCAGCCGGGACAGTAGTCAGCCCCAGCATTTT. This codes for CASSRDSSQPQHF.

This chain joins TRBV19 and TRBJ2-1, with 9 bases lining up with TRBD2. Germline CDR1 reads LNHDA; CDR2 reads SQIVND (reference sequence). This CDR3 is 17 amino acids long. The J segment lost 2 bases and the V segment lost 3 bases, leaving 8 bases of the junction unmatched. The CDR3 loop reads CASSIVSGGQTYNEQFF. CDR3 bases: TGTGCCAGTAGTATCGTTAGCGGGGGCCAAACCTACAATGAGCAGTTCTTC.

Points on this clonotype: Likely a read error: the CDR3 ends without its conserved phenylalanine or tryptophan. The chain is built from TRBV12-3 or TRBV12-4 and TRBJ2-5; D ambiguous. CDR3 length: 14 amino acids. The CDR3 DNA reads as TGTGCCATCAGTTTACCATGGCAGCAAGAGACCCAGTACTTA. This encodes CAISLPWQQETQYL.

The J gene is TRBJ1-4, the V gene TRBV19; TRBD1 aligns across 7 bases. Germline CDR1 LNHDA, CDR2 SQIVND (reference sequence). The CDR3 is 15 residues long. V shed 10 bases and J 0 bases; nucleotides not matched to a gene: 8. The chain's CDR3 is CATRDRRSTNEKLFF. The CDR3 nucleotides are TGTGCCACCCGGGACAGACGTTCAACTAATGAAAAACTGTTTTTT.

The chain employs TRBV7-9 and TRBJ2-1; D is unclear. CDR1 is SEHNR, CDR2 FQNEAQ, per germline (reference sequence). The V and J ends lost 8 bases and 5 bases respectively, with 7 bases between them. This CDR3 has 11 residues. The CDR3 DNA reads TGTGCCAGCCCCTGGGACAATGAGCAGTTCTTC. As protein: CASPWDNEQFF.

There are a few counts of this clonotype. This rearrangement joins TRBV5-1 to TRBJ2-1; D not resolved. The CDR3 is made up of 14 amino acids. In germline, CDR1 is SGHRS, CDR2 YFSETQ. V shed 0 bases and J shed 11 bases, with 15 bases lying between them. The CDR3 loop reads CASSLADLRGKQFF. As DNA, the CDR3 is TGCGCCAGCAGCTTGGCAGACCTACGAGGAAAGCAGTTCTTC.

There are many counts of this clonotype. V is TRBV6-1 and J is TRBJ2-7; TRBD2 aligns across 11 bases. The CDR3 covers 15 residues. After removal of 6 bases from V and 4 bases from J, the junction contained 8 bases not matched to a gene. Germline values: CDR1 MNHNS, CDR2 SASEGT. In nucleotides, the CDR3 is TGTGCCAGCAGGCCTCGGGGACTAGCGGTGTACGAGCAGTACTTC. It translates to CASRPRGLAVYEQYF.

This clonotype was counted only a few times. The CDR3 DNA reads as TGTGCCAGTGATAGGCAGGGGGTATCCCCTCGCGATCAGCCCCAGCATTTT. Protein: CASDRQGVSPRDQPQHF. This rearrangement joins TRBV19 to TRBJ1-5, with 7 bases that match TRBD1. The CDR3 is made up of 17 amino acids. V shed 8 bases and J 5 bases; nucleotides not matched to a gene: 18. Germline-derived CDR1 and CDR2 are LNHDA and SQIVND (reference sequence). The complete variable domain, with remaining parts taken from reference TRBV19 and TRBJ1-5, reads DGGITQSPKYLFRKEGQNVTLSCEQNLNHDAMYWYRQDPGQGLRLIYYSQIVNDFQKGDIAEGYSVSREKKESFPLTVTSAQKNPTAFYLCASDRQGVSPRDQPQHFGDGTRLSIL.

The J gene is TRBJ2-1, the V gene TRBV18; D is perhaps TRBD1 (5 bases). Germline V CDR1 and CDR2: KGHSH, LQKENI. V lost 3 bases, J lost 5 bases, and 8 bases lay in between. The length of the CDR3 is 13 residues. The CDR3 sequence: CASSPGRDNEQFF. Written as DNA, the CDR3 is TGTGCCAGCTCACCCGGCAGGGACAATGAGCAGTTCTTC.

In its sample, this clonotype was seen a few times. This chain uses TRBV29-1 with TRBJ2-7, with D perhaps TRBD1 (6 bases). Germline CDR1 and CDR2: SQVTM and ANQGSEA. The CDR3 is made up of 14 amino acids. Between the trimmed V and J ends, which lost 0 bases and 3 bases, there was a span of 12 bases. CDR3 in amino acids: CSVEDPGVGYEQYF. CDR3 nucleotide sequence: TGCAGCGTTGAAGATCCAGGGGTGGGCTACGAGCAGTACTTC.

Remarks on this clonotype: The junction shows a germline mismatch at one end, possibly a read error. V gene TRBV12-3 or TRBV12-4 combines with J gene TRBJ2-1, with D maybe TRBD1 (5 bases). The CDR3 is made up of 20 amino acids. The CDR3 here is CARTEYRVPFIDSSSNEQFF. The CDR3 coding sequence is TGTGCCAGAACCGAGTATAGGGTTCCGTTCATCGACAGCTCCTCCAATGAGCAGTTCTTC.

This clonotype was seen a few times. CDR3 in DNA: TGTGCCAGCAGCTCACGGACAGATAACAACTATGGCTACACCTTC. As protein: CASSSRTDNNYGYTF. The chain carries TRBV7-9 and TRBJ1-2; a possible D gene is TRBD1 (6 bases). Germline V CDR1 and CDR2: SEHNR, FQNEAQ (reference sequence). The CDR3 has 15 residues. V was trimmed by 4 bases and J by 2 bases, leaving 14 bases between them.

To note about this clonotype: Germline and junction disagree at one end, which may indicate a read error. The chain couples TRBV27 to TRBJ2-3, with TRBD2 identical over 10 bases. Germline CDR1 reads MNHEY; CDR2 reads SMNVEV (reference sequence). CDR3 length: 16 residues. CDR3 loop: CARRPLAGGRTDTQYF. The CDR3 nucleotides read TGTGCCCGCAGGCCCTTAGCGGGGGGCCGCACAGATACGCAGTATTTT.

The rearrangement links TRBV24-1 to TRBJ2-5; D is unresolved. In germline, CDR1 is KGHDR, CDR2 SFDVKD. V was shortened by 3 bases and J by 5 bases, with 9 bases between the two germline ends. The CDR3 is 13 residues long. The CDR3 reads CATSDPASETQYF. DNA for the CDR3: TGTGCCACCAGTGATCCCGCAAGCGAGACCCAGTACTTC.

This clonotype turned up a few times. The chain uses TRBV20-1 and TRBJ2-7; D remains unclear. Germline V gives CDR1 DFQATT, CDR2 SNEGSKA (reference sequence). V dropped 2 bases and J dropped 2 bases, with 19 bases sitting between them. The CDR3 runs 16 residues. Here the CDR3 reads CSARSRAASKAYEQYF. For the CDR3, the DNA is TGCAGTGCTAGATCTAGGGCGGCTTCCAAGGCCTACGAGCAGTACTTC.

The chain's CDR3 is CASSYPNGRGGDTEAFF. CDR3 coding DNA: TGTGCCAGCAGTTACCCCAATGGTCGGGGAGGGGACACTGAAGCTTTCTTT. V usage is TRBV6-6 and J usage is TRBJ1-1, with a weak D call TRBD1 (5 bases). V lost 2 bases and J 3 bases, leaving 19 bases between the germline ends. Germline V gene lookup returns CDR1 MNHNY and CDR2 SVGAGI (reference sequence). The CDR3 has 17 amino acids.